This passage covers 32 T cell receptor beta chains from one sample sequenced in a study of breast tumors, draining lymph nodes, adjacent tissues. MiXCR, applied by TCRdb to the multiplex PCR reads, yields one record per CDR3 protein. This sample has under 350,000 distinct CDR3 sequences, with 30% found just once. Breast cancer patients provided tissue from their axillary draining lymph nodes. Sequencing was performed on axillary lymph node tissue. The receptors shown here come from a female donor with breast cancer. Some clones in this sample may be carry-over from other donors' samples.

The genes are TRBV4-1 and TRBJ2-1; 13 positions match TRBD2. Germline trimming cut 0 bases from V and 0 bases from J; bases unmatched to any gene: 2. Germline values: CDR1 MGHRA, CDR2 YSYEKL. The CDR3 consists of 18 residues. CDR3 protein: CASSQDWTSGSSYNEQFF. The DNA of the CDR3 is TGCGCCAGCAGCCAAGATTGGACTAGCGGGAGCTCCTACAATGAGCAGTTCTTC.

V usage is TRBV30 and J usage is TRBJ1-5; maybe TRBD1 (6 bases). Trimming removed 5 bases at V and 9 bases at J, with 20 bases between. CDR3 length: 14 amino acids. CDR1 and CDR2 from the germline V gene are GTSNPN and SVGIG (reference sequence). The CDR3 region is CAWGGGQSFAPQHF. The CDR3 DNA follows: TGTGCCTGGGGTGGAGGACAGTCCTTCGCGCCCCAGCATTTT.

The table lists this clonotype with many counts. V gene TRBV2 combines with J gene TRBJ2-5; TRBD2 is a possible D gene (5 bases). The CDR3 extends over 14 amino acids. Germline V gene sequence: CDR1 SNHLY, CDR2 FYNNEI. Deletions cut 4 bases from V and 1 base from J, with 10 bases between. The CDR3 nucleotides are TGTGCCAGCAGTGCTTTTGGGAGCCAAGAGACCCAGTACTTC. Residues: CASSAFGSQETQYF.

In this sample, this clonotype turned up many times. The V and J genes are TRBV7-2 and TRBJ2-3; possible D gene TRBD2, 7 bases. The CDR3 covers 16 residues. CDR1 and CDR2 (germline): SGHTA, FQGNSA. V lost 2 bases to trimming and J lost 6 bases, with 18 bases between them. CDR3 DNA sequence: TGTGCCAGCAGCTTACGGGGGCGGGGAGGGTCGGATACGCAGTATTTT. Its protein product is CASSLRGRGGSDTQYF.

This clonotype was recorded many times. The germline gene is not matched at one end of the junction; a read error may be the cause. The chain carries TRBV7-7 and TRBJ2-1; TRBD1 agrees at 8 bases. This CDR3 contains 16 residues. Germline CDR1 and CDR2: SSHAT and FNYEAQ (reference sequence). CDR3 sequence (DNA): TGTGCTAGCAGCCCTATGACAGGGGAAAGGAACAATGAGCAGTTCTTC. Protein sequence: CASSPMTGERNNEQFF.

This clonotype showed up many times. The rearrangement uses TRBV11-2 and TRBJ1-2; D unresolved. The CDR3 runs to 13 residues. Trimming stripped 0 bases from V and 8 bases from J, with 10 bases between. CDR1 is SGHAT and CDR2 is FQNNGV in the germline V gene. The CDR3 coding sequence is TGTGCCAGCAGCTTAGAAGGTTACGAGGGCTACACCTTC. This encodes CASSLEGYEGYTF.

The chain uses TRBV7-8 and TRBJ1-4; 8 nucleotides align to TRBD1. Germline V gives CDR1 SGHVS, CDR2 FQNEAQ. This CDR3 is 14 amino acids long. V dropped 8 bases and J dropped 7; count of bases not matched to a gene: 9. DNA for the CDR3: TGTGCCAGCGGCACGGACAGGGTCAGTGAAAAACTGTTTTTT. Translated: CASGTDRVSEKLFF.

This clonotype was counted ten times or more. The chain recombines TRBV20-1 with TRBJ2-7; 8 bases map to TRBD1. CDR3 length: 15 amino acids. V lost 3 bases and J lost 2; bases outside the gene matches: 9. Germline assignment: CDR1 DFQATT and CDR2 SNEGSKA (reference sequence). The CDR3 sequence: CSASQRAGGTYEQYF. As DNA, the CDR3 is TGCAGTGCTAGCCAAAGGGCAGGGGGCACCTACGAGCAGTACTTC.

This clonotype was seen repeatedly, ten times or more. The chain is built from TRBV6-5 and TRBJ2-5; no clear D. The CDR3 runs to 13 residues. From germline, CDR1 is MNHEY and CDR2 SVGAGI. V was clipped by 4 bases and J by 5 bases, with 11 bases between them. CDR3 sequence (DNA): TGTGCCAGCAGTTCTGAGCGACGGGAGACCCAGTACTTC. This gives the protein CASSSERRETQYF.

In regard to this clonotype: Just one base apart from a much larger clone, this may be a read error. This sequence joins TRBV14 and TRBJ2-1; 7 nucleotides agree with TRBD2. Germline CDR1 and CDR2: SGHDN and FVKESK. This CDR3 region has 16 residues. In DNA, the CDR3 is TGTGCCAGCAGCCCAACGGCGGGAGCCCAGCCCAATGACCAGTTCTTC. Its translation: CASSPTAGAQPNDQFF.

The sample holds many counts of this clonotype. This chain connects TRBV11-3 to TRBJ2-2; TRBD1 agrees at 7 bases. This CDR3 comprises 14 residues. Germline V gene lookup returns CDR1 SGHNT and CDR2 YENEEA. The junction had 0 bases not matched to a gene; V was cut back by 0 bases and J by 5 bases. The chain's CDR3 is CASSLETGTGELFF. The CDR3 bases are TGTGCCAGCAGCTTAGAGACAGGGACCGGGGAGCTGTTTTTT. Looking up the rest from reference TRBV11-3 and TRBJ2-2 gives the full variable domain: EAGVVQSPRYKIIEKKQPVAFWCNPISGHNTLYWYLQNLGQGPELLIRYENEEAVDDSQLPKDRFSAERLKGVDSTLKIQPAELGDSAVYLCASSLETGTGELFFGEGSRLTVL.

This clonotype was seen at least ten times. The chain couples TRBV12-3 or TRBV12-4 to TRBJ2-7, with a tentative D call TRBD2 (6 bases). The CDR3 has 15 amino acids. Trimming cost V 1 base and J 6 bases, with 16 bases left between them. This chain's CDR3 is CASSLGGLYTFEQYF. The CDR3 nucleotides are TGTGCCAGCAGTTTAGGGGGACTCTATACCTTCGAGCAGTACTTC.

This clonotype showed up many times. The rearrangement uses TRBV11-3 and TRBJ2-7; D possibly uses TRBD1 or TRBD2 (6 bases each). V dropped 2 bases and J dropped 7 bases, with 12 bases sitting between them. The CDR3 is made up of 13 amino acids. Germline loops: CDR1 SGHNT, CDR2 YENEEA. The CDR3 spells CASSLWGAKEQYF. CDR3 DNA: TGTGCCAGCAGCTTATGGGGGGCGAAAGAGCAGTACTTC.

The table lists this clonotype with many counts. The rearrangement links TRBV12-3 or TRBV12-4 to TRBJ2-3; the D is unclear. The CDR3 runs to 13 residues. V was shortened by 6 bases and J by 6 bases, with 13 bases between the two germline ends. The CDR3 DNA sequence: TGTGCCAGCAGGGGGTCACCGGCGGATACGCAGTATTTT. This encodes CASRGSPADTQYF.

This clonotype was observed at least ten times. The chain uses TRBV6-4 and TRBJ2-3; 12 positions match TRBD1. V was pared by 6 bases and J by 7 bases, with 8 bases of the junction left unmatched. The CDR3 runs to 15 residues. Germline CDR1 MRHNA, CDR2 SNTAGT. CDR3 nucleotides: TGTGCCAGCAGCATGGGGACAGGGGGCGAGTATACGCAGTATTTT. Residues: CASSMGTGGEYTQYF.

At least ten counts were recorded for this clonotype. The chain uses TRBV12-3 or TRBV12-4 and TRBJ2-5; D remains ambiguous. Trimming took 6 bases from V and 3 from J, leaving 5 bases between them. The CDR3 contains 11 residues. The CDR3 DNA reads as TGTGCCAGCAGCTTTAAAGAGACCCAGTACTTC. Its translation: CASSFKETQYF.

This clonotype was counted between two and nine times. A much larger clone lies a single base off, so this may be a read error. The chain couples TRBV20-1 to TRBJ2-7; D is unresolved. Germline assignment: CDR1 DFQATT and CDR2 SNEGSKA (reference sequence). CDR3 length: 13 amino acids. Written as DNA, the CDR3 is TGCAGTGCTAGGCCTACTACGGGCTACGCGCAGTACTTC. Translating gives CSARPTTGYAQYF.

This clonotype showed up many times. The genes are TRBV4-1 and TRBJ2-1; 10 positions agree with TRBD2. V trimming: 5 bases; J trimming: 4 bases; junction bases outside the gene matches: 11. The V gene's germline CDR1 is MGHRA and CDR2 YSYEKL. CDR3 length: 17 amino acids. CDR3 sequence: CASSSYSGRRVYNEQFF. CDR3 nucleotide sequence: TGCGCCAGCAGCTCCTATAGCGGGAGGAGGGTGTACAATGAGCAGTTCTTC.

The CDR3 here is CAISNQPATEGEETQYF. CDR3 DNA: TGTGCCATCAGTAACCAACCCGCGACAGAGGGGGAAGAGACCCAGTACTTC. The V and J genes are TRBV10-3 and TRBJ2-5; a possible D gene is TRBD1 (6 bases). Germline-derived CDR1 and CDR2 are ENHRY and SYGVKD. This CDR3 contains 17 residues. V was trimmed by 5 bases and J by 3 bases, leaving 22 bases between them.

There are a few counts of this clonotype. V and J are TRBV6-4 and TRBJ2-7; D uncertain. CDR3 length: 16 residues. CDR1 is MRHNA and CDR2 is SNTAGT in the germline V gene. Trimming left V 5 bases short and J 2 bases short, with 19 bases between. CDR3 in amino acids: CASSRLGLSGPYEQYF. The CDR3 region has the DNA TGTGCCAGCAGTCGTCTCGGGCTTTCAGGTCCCTACGAGCAGTACTTC.

This clonotype was observed many times. The J gene is TRBJ2-7, the V gene TRBV11-2; TRBD2 aligns across 11 bases. Germline assignment: CDR1 SGHAT and CDR2 FQNNGV. The CDR3 totals 15 residues. The trim removed 5 bases at V and 2 bases at J, leaving 5 bases unmatched. This chain's CDR3 is CASSDGTSGTYEQYF. As DNA, the CDR3 is TGTGCCAGCAGCGATGGGACTAGCGGTACCTACGAGCAGTACTTC. Filled out from reference TRBV11-2 and TRBJ2-7, the complete variable domain reads EAGVAQSPRYKIIEKRQSVAFWCNPISGHATLYWYQQILGQGPKLLIQFQNNGVVDDSQLPKDRFSAERLKGVDSTLKIQPAKLEDSAVYLCASSDGTSGTYEQYFGPGTRLTVT.

This clonotype was recorded many times. The rearrangement uses TRBV7-2 and TRBJ1-5; TRBD1 matches 11 bases. The germline gives CDR1 SGHTA, CDR2 FQGNSA. With 3 bases clipped from V and 4 bases from J, the junction kept 2 bases outside the gene matches. This CDR3 spans 15 amino acids. CDR3 bases: TGTGCCAGCAGCTTTGGGACAGGGGGAAATCAGCCCCAGCATTTT. Translating gives CASSFGTGGNQPQHF.

This clonotype has a count of ten or more. The chain is built from TRBV2 and TRBJ1-6; TRBD1 agrees at 10 bases. The CDR3 consists of 16 residues. Germline values: CDR1 SNHLY, CDR2 FYNNEI. V shed 8 bases, J shed 6 bases, and the junction held 10 bases outside the gene matches. The DNA for the CDR3 is TGTGCCAGCCGGCGGGACAGGGGATCCCTTAATTCACCCCTCCACTTT. Its translation: CASRRDRGSLNSPLHF.

This clonotype was recorded a few times. Given a much more abundant clone one base away, this may be a read error. The rearrangement joins TRBV10-3 to TRBJ2-5, with D hard to call. Trimming pared 4 bases from V and 2 bases from J, leaving 8 bases between. The CDR3 runs 13 residues. The germline V gene encodes CDR1 ENHRY and CDR2 SYGVKD. CDR3 residues: CAISVQRQETQYF. CDR3 nucleotides: TGTGCCATCAGTGTGCAGCGACAAGAGACCCAGTACTTC.

A remark on this clonotype: The junction departs from germline at one end; a sequencing error may be responsible. The chain links TRBV6-5 to TRBJ2-1, with a tentative D call TRBD2 (6 bases). In germline, CDR1 is MNHEY, CDR2 SVGAGI. The CDR3 has 16 residues. CDR3 amino acids: CASSHVASARGDEKFF. The CDR3 bases are TGTGCCAGCAGTCACGTCGCTAGCGCGAGAGGGGATGAGAAGTTCTTC.

At least ten counts were recorded for this clonotype. This chain uses TRBV9 with TRBJ2-2; no clear D. Germline CDR1 SGDLS, CDR2 YYNGEE. Trimming stripped 1 base from V and 0 bases from J, with 1 base between. This CDR3 has 13 residues. CDR3 amino acids: CASSVPNTGELFF. The CDR3 DNA follows: TGTGCCAGCAGCGTACCGAACACCGGGGAGCTGTTTTTT.

The sample holds many counts of this clonotype. V is TRBV24-1 and J is TRBJ2-3, with 12 bases fitting TRBD2. This CDR3 is built from 17 residues. J gave up 4 bases and V 4 bases, and 8 bases lay outside the gene matches. Germline assignment: CDR1 KGHDR and CDR2 SFDVKD. This CDR3 reads CATSEPGLAGRADTQYF. CDR3 DNA: TGTGCCACCAGTGAGCCGGGACTAGCGGGTAGAGCAGATACGCAGTATTTT.

The rearrangement joins TRBV25-1 to TRBJ2-7; TRBD1 aligns across 7 bases. V shed 7 bases and J 3 bases; nucleotides not matched to a gene: 12. The length of the CDR3 is 15 residues. Germline V CDR1 and CDR2: MGHDK, SYGVNS. The CDR3 protein is CASITHTGVRYEQYF. CDR3 nucleotides: TGTGCCAGCATTACACACACAGGGGTACGCTACGAGCAGTACTTC.

With regard to this clonotype: Being one base from a much bigger clone, this may be a read error. The J gene is TRBJ2-7, the V gene TRBV14; 13 positions agree with TRBD2. Germline V gene lookup returns CDR1 SGHDN and CDR2 FVKESK. This CDR3 comprises 16 residues. The CDR3 coding sequence is TGTGCCAGCAGCCAAGATGGACTAGCGGGAGTTTACGCGCAGTACTTC. Translation gives CASSQDGLAGVYAQYF.

The gene calls are TRBV11-3 and TRBJ2-2; TRBD1 matches 9 bases. V was clipped by 5 bases and J by 6 bases; unmatched bases: 10. The CDR3 runs 16 residues. Looked up from germline, CDR1 is SGHNT and CDR2 is YENEEA. CDR3 sequence reads: CASSKTGGGDSGELFF. The CDR3 nucleotides are TGTGCCAGCAGCAAGACAGGGGGTGGGGATTCCGGGGAGCTGTTTTTT.

As regards this clonotype: An end of the junction differs from the germline gene, which may be a read error. CDR3 sequence reads: CASSFGTGAYVLTF. In DNA form, the CDR3 reads TGTGCCAGCAGCTTTGGGACAGGGGCCTACGTCCTGACTTTC. The rearrangement links TRBV11-2 to TRBJ2-6; 10 bases map to TRBD1. CDR3 length equals 14 residues. CDR1 is SGHAT, CDR2 FQNNGV, per germline.

This clonotype came up many times. The V and J genes are TRBV3-1 and TRBJ1-5; weak D call: TRBD1 (5 bases). V was trimmed by 1 base and J by 4 bases, leaving 11 bases between them. CDR3 length: 15 amino acids. In germline, CDR1 is LGHDT, CDR2 YNNKEL (reference sequence). This CDR3 is CASSQGQNRNQPQHF. In nucleotides, the CDR3 is TGTGCCAGCAGCCAAGGACAGAACAGAAATCAGCCCCAGCATTTT.